The sequence of this T cell receptor (beta chain) was determined in a study of blood T cell repertoires in COVID-19. Study details: Samples taken during acute and convalescent COVID-19 were collected in the United States, Italy and Spain. Sample material is recorded as cDNA or gDNA derived from T cells, B-cell-depleted T cells, or PBMCs.

The CDR3 has 15 amino acids. Losses at the gene ends were 5 bases for V and 11 bases for J; bases not matched to a gene: 20. Germline lookup yields CDR1 GTSNPN and CDR2 SVGIG (reference sequence). Authors' analysis steps: Using reference gene primer amplification, nucleated cell counts were estimated. Sequenced by immunoSEQ multiplex PCR; TCRdb stores in-frame clones only, minus some. That table is the source of V, J and clone size, and D and trimming were worked out from the DNA. The sample lists about 240,000 clones, 82% occurring once. The clonotype originates from a woman in her sixties or seventies with active or convalescent COVID-19. The chain is built from TRBV30 and TRBJ1-2, with 7 bases aligning to TRBD1. Material for sequencing was peripheral blood. The CDR3, as DNA: TGTGCCTGGGCCCCGCCCTGGCACAGGGGTGGCCCTTACACCTTC. Amino acids: CAWAPPWHRGGPYTF.